Listed below are T cell receptor beta chains from one sample, sequenced in a study of blood T cell repertoires in COVID-19. Using immunoSEQ multiplex PCR, the repertoire was profiled, and TCRdb retains in-frame clones only, with some absent. The sample has over 130,000 clones; around 87% are singletons. Sequencing was performed on peripheral blood. Receptors were obtained from a woman aged 55-69 years with active or convalescent COVID-19. CDR3s include the opening cysteine and the closing phenylalanine or tryptophan. D genes are given only for firm matches. Size values are once, few and many counts, or a class for expanded clones, and some rows have none.

D gene: -
V gene: TRBV19
J gene: TRBJ1-6
clone size: once
CDR3 protein: CASSGQPSYNSPLHF
CDR3 DNA: TGTGCCAGTAGTGGCCAACCTTCATATAATTCACCCCTCCACTTT

D gene: -
V gene: TRBV24-1
J gene: TRBJ2-3
clone size: once
CDR3 protein: CATSPAGDTQYF
CDR3 DNA: TGTGCCACCAGTCCGGCGGGTGATACGCAGTATTTT

D gene: TRBD1
V gene: TRBV6-1
J gene: TRBJ1-1
clone size: -
CDR3 protein: CASSEQLRTGAMNTEAFF
CDR3 DNA: TGTGCCAGCAGTGAGCAACTCAGGACAGGGGCCATGAACACTGAAGCTTTCTTT

D gene: TRBD1
V gene: TRBV19
J gene: TRBJ1-2
clone size: -
CDR3 protein: CASSTFVGQNYGYTF
CDR3 DNA: TGTGCCAGCAGTACCTTCGTGGGACAGAACTATGGCTACACCTTC

D gene: -
V gene: TRBV21-1
J gene: TRBJ2-1
clone size: -
CDR3 protein: CASSKAPDRVFFNEQFF
CDR3 DNA: TGTGCCAGCAGCAAAGCGCCGGACAGGGTTTTTTTCAATGAGCAGTTCTTC

D gene: -
V gene: TRBV6-4
J gene: TRBJ1-2
clone size: -
CDR3 protein: CASSDESWSGGYTF
CDR3 DNA: TGTGCCAGCAGTGACGAGAGTTGGAGCGGTGGCTACACCTTC

D gene: -
V gene: TRBV6-5
J gene: TRBJ2-7
clone size: -
CDR3 protein: CASSYSITDTYEQYF
CDR3 DNA: TGTGCCAGCAGTTACTCGATTACGGACACCTACGAGCAGTACTTC

D gene: TRBD2
V gene: TRBV2
J gene: TRBJ2-2
clone size: -
CDR3 protein: CASGGGTRIIHPGELFF
CDR3 DNA: TGTGCCTCCGGAGGGGGGACTAGAATCATCCACCCCGGGGAGCTGTTTTTT

D gene: TRBD2
V gene: TRBV7-3
J gene: TRBJ2-5
clone size: -
CDR3 protein: CASSLKVAGGPETQYF
CDR3 DNA: TGTGCCAGCAGCTTAAAAGTAGCGGGGGGGCCGGAGACCCAGTACTTC

D gene: TRBD1
V gene: TRBV19
J gene: TRBJ1-5
clone size: -
CDR3 protein: CASRSGQVNQPQHF
CDR3 DNA: TGTGCCAGTAGGTCGGGACAGGTCAATCAGCCCCAGCATTTT

D gene: TRBD1
V gene: TRBV5-1
J gene: TRBJ2-5
clone size: -
CDR3 protein: CASSTDRKRAETQYF
CDR3 DNA: TGCGCCAGCAGCACGGACAGGAAAAGGGCAGAGACCCAGTACTTC

D gene: TRBD2
V gene: TRBV5-4
J gene: TRBJ2-3
clone size: -
CDR3 protein: CASSPTKGGSSTDTQYF
CDR3 DNA: TGTGCCAGCAGCCCAACGAAGGGCGGGAGTTCCACAGATACGCAGTATTTT

D gene: -
V gene: TRBV18
J gene: TRBJ1-2
clone size: -
CDR3 protein: CASSPKQGAYGYTF
CDR3 DNA: TGTGCCAGCTCACCAAAGCAGGGTGCCTATGGCTACACCTTC

D gene: -
V gene: TRBV12-3/TRBV12-4
J gene: TRBJ1-1
clone size: -
CDR3 protein: CASSLSRYTEAFF
CDR3 DNA: TGTGCCAGCAGTTTAAGTCGGTACACTGAAGCTTTCTTT

D gene: -
V gene: TRBV6-5
J gene: TRBJ2-3
clone size: -
CDR3 protein: CASSYSSGGTDTQYF
CDR3 DNA: TGTGCCAGCAGTTACTCGAGCGGTGGCACAGATACGCAGTATTTT

D gene: -
V gene: TRBV12-5
J gene: TRBJ1-5
clone size: -
CDR3 protein: CASGLVQGSYQPQHF
CDR3 DNA: TGTGCTAGTGGTTTGGTCCAGGGGTCATATCAGCCCCAGCATTTT

D gene: -
V gene: TRBV19
J gene: TRBJ1-3
clone size: -
CDR3 protein: CASSQQIFSGNTIYF
CDR3 DNA: TGTGCCAGTAGTCAACAGATTTTCTCTGGAAACACCATATATTTT

D gene: TRBD1
V gene: TRBV6-6
J gene: TRBJ2-2
clone size: -
CDR3 protein: CASSARQGSAGELFF
CDR3 DNA: TGTGCCAGCAGTGCCCGACAGGGTAGCGCCGGGGAGCTGTTTTTT

D gene: TRBD1
V gene: TRBV19
J gene: TRBJ2-7
clone size: -
CDR3 protein: CASSIRDRGPYEQYF
CDR3 DNA: TGTGCCAGTAGTATCCGGGACAGGGGACCCTACGAGCAGTACTTC

D gene: TRBD1
V gene: TRBV7-9
J gene: TRBJ2-7
clone size: -
CDR3 protein: CASRPPQTGYYEQYF
CDR3 DNA: TGTGCCAGCAGGCCCCCCCAGACAGGGTACTACGAGCAGTACTTC

D gene: TRBD1
V gene: TRBV10-3
J gene: TRBJ2-7
clone size: -
CDR3 protein: CAISGGQEAYEQYF
CDR3 DNA: TGTGCCATCAGTGGGGGACAGGAGGCCTACGAGCAGTACTTC

D gene: -
V gene: TRBV7-2
J gene: TRBJ1-5
clone size: -
CDR3 protein: CASSLGGPSNQPQHF
CDR3 DNA: TGTGCCAGCAGCTTAGGAGGGCCGAGCAATCAGCCCCAGCATTTT

D gene: -
V gene: TRBV10-3
J gene: TRBJ2-7
clone size: -
CDR3 protein: CAISERVSPAGEQYF
CDR3 DNA: TGTGCCATCAGTGAGCGGGTTAGTCCTGCTGGGGAGCAGTACTTC

D gene: TRBD1
V gene: TRBV7-8
J gene: TRBJ1-2
clone size: -
CDR3 protein: CASSSRTGDAISGYTF
CDR3 DNA: TGTGCCAGCAGCTCTAGGACAGGGGACGCTATATCTGGCTACACCTTC

D gene: -
V gene: TRBV6-2/TRBV6-3
J gene: TRBJ2-2
clone size: once
CDR3 protein: CASSFRGPGELFF
CDR3 DNA: TGTGCCAGCAGTTTCAGGGGTCCCGGGGAGCTGTTTTTT

D gene: -
V gene: TRBV7-2
J gene: TRBJ1-1
clone size: once
CDR3 protein: CASSLRWANTEAFF
CDR3 DNA: TGTGCCAGCAGCTTAAGATGGGCTAACACTGAAGCTTTCTTT

D gene: TRBD2
V gene: TRBV19
J gene: TRBJ2-7
clone size: -
CDR3 protein: CASRGLAGGSYEQYF
CDR3 DNA: TGTGCCAGTAGGGGACTAGCGGGGGGCTCCTACGAGCAGTACTTC

D gene: -
V gene: TRBV30
J gene: TRBJ1-5
clone size: once
CDR3 protein: CAWKGKQGNQPQHF
CDR3 DNA: TGTGCCTGGAAGGGGAAACAGGGTAATCAGCCCCAGCATTTT

D gene: TRBD1
V gene: TRBV19
J gene: TRBJ2-7
clone size: -
CDR3 protein: CASSRTGSYEQYF
CDR3 DNA: TGTGCCAGTAGTCGGACAGGAAGCTACGAGCAGTACTTC

D gene: -
V gene: TRBV3-1/TRBV3-2
J gene: TRBJ1-1
clone size: -
CDR3 protein: CASSSGYIGVNTEAFF
CDR3 DNA: TGTGCCAGCAGCTCAGGATACATCGGGGTGAACACTGAAGCTTTCTTT

D gene: -
V gene: TRBV19
J gene: TRBJ1-2
clone size: -
CDR3 protein: CASSIAQGRNYGYTF
CDR3 DNA: TGTGCCAGTAGTATAGCACAGGGTCGGAACTATGGCTACACCTTC

D gene: TRBD1
V gene: TRBV7-9
J gene: TRBJ1-6
clone size: -
CDR3 protein: CASSSTGGSFGSPLHF
CDR3 DNA: TGTGCCAGCAGCTCGACAGGGGGCTCCTTCGGATCACCCCTCCACTTT

D gene: -
V gene: TRBV4-1
J gene: TRBJ2-5
clone size: -
CDR3 protein: CASSQAVGRQETQYF
CDR3 DNA: TGCGCCAGCAGCCAGGCCGTGGGGAGGCAAGAGACCCAGTACTTC

D gene: -
V gene: TRBV7-2
J gene: TRBJ1-5
clone size: -
CDR3 protein: CASSLDGGHSNQPQHF
CDR3 DNA: TGTGCCAGCAGCTTAGACGGGGGGCATAGCAATCAGCCCCAGCATTTT